The 16 T cell receptor beta chains reported below all come from one sample, sequenced in a study of cytomegalovirus exposure and HLA in healthy donors. The PCR made use of 60 Vbeta and 13 Jbeta primers. TCRdb's copy holds only in-frame clones and misses some; the assay was immunoSEQ multiplex PCR. The table shows under 200,000 clones, with roughly four fifths occurring only once. Material for sequencing was PBMCs. The receptor source for this set is a woman between 18 and 30 years old in good health and CMV-seronegative.

V and J are TRBV19 and TRBJ2-2; 8 nucleotides line up with TRBD1. The V gene end was trimmed by 4 bases and the J gene end by 4 bases; junction bases not matched to a gene: 8. This CDR3 comprises 16 residues. CDR1 is LNHDA, CDR2 SQIVND, per germline (reference sequence). The CDR3 region has the DNA TGTGCCAGTAGTAGGACAGGGTATAGCCCCACCGGGGAGCTGTTTTTT. It yields the protein CASSRTGYSPTGELFF.

The chain recombines TRBV4-3 with TRBJ2-1, with 8 positions matching TRBD2. Germline loops: CDR1 LGHNA, CDR2 YSLEER. The junction had 12 bases not matched to a gene; V was cut back by 0 bases and J by 8 bases. This CDR3 contains 17 residues. The CDR3 is CASSQDIVSGSKDEQFF. The CDR3 nucleotides are TGCGCCAGCAGCCAAGATATAGTGAGCGGGAGTAAGGATGAGCAGTTCTTC.

The chain joins TRBV5-5 to TRBJ1-1; D possibly corresponds to TRBD1 (5 bases). The CDR3 is 16 residues long. The germline V and J ends were trimmed by 3 bases and 1 base, with 16 bases remaining between them. From germline, CDR1 is SGHKS and CDR2 YYEKEE (reference sequence). The CDR3 DNA reads TGTGCCAGCAGCTCCCCTCCGGGGGACGGGAACACTGAAGCTTTCTTT. Its protein product is CASSSPPGDGNTEAFF.

V is TRBV29-1 and J is TRBJ2-1; D gene uncertain. The CDR3 spans 12 residues. With 0 bases removed from V and 6 bases from J, the gap between germline ends came to 6 bases. The germline V gene has CDR1 SQVTM and CDR2 ANQGSEA. The CDR3 DNA reads as TGCAGCGTTGAAGAGGTCAGCAATGAGCAGTTCTTC. Translation: CSVEEVSNEQFF.

In its sample, this clone was seen a few times. This chain links TRBV28 with TRBJ1-4; a weak D match, TRBD1 (5 bases). The V and J ends lost 7 bases and 7 bases respectively, with 13 bases between them. Germline CDR1 and CDR2: MDHEN and SYDVKM. This CDR3 region has 13 residues. The CDR3 reads CASNGGKSEKLFF. As DNA, the CDR3 is TGTGCCAGCAACGGGGGAAAAAGTGAAAAACTGTTTTTT.

V and J are TRBV9 and TRBJ2-1; a possible D gene is TRBD1 (5 bases). The CDR3 has 14 residues. Trimming left V 0 bases short and J 9 bases short, with 13 bases between. Germline CDR1 reads SGDLS; CDR2 reads YYNGEE. For the CDR3, the DNA is TGTGCCAGCAGCGTAGGGGGCGCCCTCCGTGAGCAGTTCTTC. This translates into CASSVGGALREQFF. Full variable domain (outside the CDR3, taken from reference TRBV9 and TRBJ2-1): DSGVTQTPKHLITATGQRVTLRCSPRSGDLSVYWYQQSLDQGLQFLIQYYNGEERAKGNILERFSAQQFPDLHSELNLSSLELGDSALYFCASSVGGALREQFFGPGTRLTVL.

This clone was counted between two and nine times. This sequence joins TRBV4-3 and TRBJ2-7; tentatively, D is TRBD2 (6 bases). Trimming stripped 0 bases from V and 1 base from J, with 10 bases between. The CDR3 contains 15 residues. The V gene's germline CDR1 is LGHNA and CDR2 YSLEER. The CDR3 spells CASSQERGASYEQYF. The DNA of the CDR3 is TGCGCCAGCAGCCAAGAACGCGGGGCGTCCTACGAGCAGTACTTC.

This chain uses TRBV9 with TRBJ2-5, with 8 bases fitting TRBD2. This CDR3 has 17 amino acids. J gave up 5 bases and V 4 bases, and 16 bases lay outside the gene matches. The germline gives CDR1 SGDLS, CDR2 YYNGEE. CDR3 sequence: CASSPSIGLAGGETQYF. DNA for the CDR3: TGTGCCAGCAGCCCCAGTATTGGCCTAGCGGGTGGTGAGACCCAGTACTTC. The full variable domain, with the rest looked up from reference TRBV9 and TRBJ2-5, is DSGVTQTPKHLITATGQRVTLRCSPRSGDLSVYWYQQSLDQGLQFLIQYYNGEERAKGNILERFSAQQFPDLHSELNLSSLELGDSALYFCASSPSIGLAGGETQYFGPGTRLLVL.

A word on this clone: An end of the junction does not agree with germline; a read error may underlie this. The same CDR3 is also encoded by other DNA sequences in this sample. The chain has TRBV27 and TRBJ1-3; D not resolved. From germline, CDR1 is MNHEY and CDR2 SMNVEV (reference sequence). The CDR3 is made up of 16 amino acids. The CDR3 nucleotides are TGTGCTAGCAGTTTACGGTTACCAGGCTCTGGAAACACCATATATTTT. Protein product: CASSLRLPGSGNTIYF.

CDR3 protein: CASSTRTGTNGYTF. In DNA, the CDR3 is TGTGCCAGCAGTACCCGGACAGGGACCAATGGCTACACCTTC. The rearrangement links TRBV7-2 to TRBJ1-2; 8 bases are a match to TRBD1. V dropped 6 bases and J dropped 6; count of bases not matched to a gene: 9. Germline V lookup: CDR1 SGHTA, CDR2 FQGNSA. The CDR3 sequence is 14 residues long.

This chain links TRBV18 with TRBJ2-7; possibly TRBD1 for D (5 bases). The CDR3 extends over 15 amino acids. CDR1 KGHSH and CDR2 LQKENI come from the germline V gene. V lost 2 bases and J lost 2, with 13 bases in between. CDR3 DNA: TGTGCCAGCTCACCAGGGGATTGGGGCCCCTACGAGCAGTACGTC. Its protein product is CASSPGDWGPYEQYV.

This chain joins TRBV27 and TRBJ1-1; possibly TRBD1 for D (5 bases). Trimming took off 5 bases at V and 11 bases at J, with 30 bases between the two ends. This CDR3 is 17 amino acids long. Germline V gives CDR1 MNHEY, CDR2 SMNVEV (reference sequence). The CDR3 region has the DNA TGTGCCAGCAGTCCCTCCGACGGCGGGGCCCCACGCCGGGAGGCTTTCTTT. As protein: CASSPSDGGAPRREAFF.

This clone has a handful of counts. The chain couples TRBV5-1 to TRBJ1-3; D gene uncertain. There are 16 residues in the CDR3. Trimming pared 0 bases from V and 1 base from J, leaving 11 bases between. CDR1 SGHRS and CDR2 YFSETQ come from the germline V gene. Here the CDR3 reads CASSLAPPKSGNTIYF. The DNA of the CDR3 is TGCGCCAGCAGCTTGGCCCCTCCTAAGTCTGGAAACACCATATATTTT.

The rearrangement links TRBV7-9 to TRBJ1-4, with D maybe TRBD1 (6 bases). V lost 4 bases to trimming and J lost 3 bases, with 9 bases between them. Germline V gene data show CDR1 as SEHNR and CDR2 as FQNEAQ (reference sequence). The CDR3 consists of 14 residues. The CDR3 here is CASSSQGANEKLFF. Written as DNA, the CDR3 is TGTGCCAGCAGCTCACAGGGTGCTAATGAAAAACTGTTTTTT.

This chain links TRBV7-2 with TRBJ2-2; 12 bases align to TRBD2. Germline lookup yields CDR1 SGHTA and CDR2 FQGNSA. The CDR3 sequence is 18 residues long. Trimming removed 4 bases from V and 4 bases from J; junction bases left unmatched: 10. This CDR3 reads CASSYGLAGGRRTGELFF. Written as DNA, the CDR3 is TGTGCCAGCAGCTATGGTCTAGCGGGAGGGCGTCGCACCGGGGAGCTGTTTTTT.

This clone was detected only a few times. The chain joins TRBV30 to TRBJ2-6, with D unresolved. Trimming left V 0 bases short and J 1 base short, with 16 bases between. The CDR3 covers 18 residues. The germline V gene has CDR1 GTSNPN and CDR2 SVGIG (reference sequence). CDR3 region: CAWSVETITQSGANVLTF. CDR3 nucleotides: TGTGCCTGGAGTGTTGAAACCATTACTCAATCTGGGGCCAACGTCCTGACTTTC. Variable domain in full (rest from reference TRBV30 and TRBJ2-6): SQTIHQWPATLVQPVGSPLSLECTVEGTSNPNLYWYRQAAGRGLQLLFYSVGIGQISSEVPQNLSASRPQDRQFILSSKKLLLSDSGFYLCAWSVETITQSGANVLTFGAGSRLTVL.